This T cell receptor beta chain came from a study of blood T cell repertoires in COVID-19. Background on the study: Italy, Spain and the United States were the sources of the convalescent and acute COVID-19 samples. From T cells, B-cell-depleted T cells, or PBMCs came the material, which was cDNA or gDNA.

This clone came up once. The germline V gene encodes CDR1 SGHTA and CDR2 FQGTGA. The CDR3 consists of 14 residues. Trimming took 4 bases from V and 4 from J; bases not matched to a gene: 2. In the authors' workflow: The assay estimated nucleated cells by amplifying reference gene primers. Clones were read by immunoSEQ multiplex PCR, and TCRdb kept only the in-frame ones, dropping some. V and J calls and clone size are copied from that table; D and trimming were computed from the DNA. The sample lists some 70,000 clones, about four fifths occurring once. The sample taken for sequencing was peripheral blood. The TCR originated in a man aged 45 to 65 with active COVID-19. The chain links TRBV7-3 to TRBJ2-2; 8 bases line up with TRBD2. CDR3 nucleotide sequence: TGTGCCAGCAGCTCCAGCGGGAGCACCGGGGAGCTGTTTTTT. Translation gives CASSSSGSTGELFF.